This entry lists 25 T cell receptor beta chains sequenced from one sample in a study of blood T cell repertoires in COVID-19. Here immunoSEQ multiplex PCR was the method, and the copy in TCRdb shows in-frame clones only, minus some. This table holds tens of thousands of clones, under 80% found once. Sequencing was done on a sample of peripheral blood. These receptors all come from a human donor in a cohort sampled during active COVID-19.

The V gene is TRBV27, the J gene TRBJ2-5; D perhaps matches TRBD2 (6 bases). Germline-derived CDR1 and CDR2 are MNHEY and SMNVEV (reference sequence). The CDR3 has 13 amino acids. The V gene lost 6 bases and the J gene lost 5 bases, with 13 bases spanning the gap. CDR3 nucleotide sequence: TGTGCCAGCAGCACTGGGGGGTTGGAGACCCAGTACTTC. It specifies CASSTGGLETQYF.

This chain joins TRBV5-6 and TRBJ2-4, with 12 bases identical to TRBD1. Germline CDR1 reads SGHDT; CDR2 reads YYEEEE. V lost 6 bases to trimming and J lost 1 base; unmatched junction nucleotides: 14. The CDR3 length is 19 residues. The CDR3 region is CASTARGTGGVGAKNIQYF. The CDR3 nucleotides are TGTGCCAGCACCGCGAGGGGGACAGGGGGCGTTGGGGCCAAAAACATTCAGTACTTC.

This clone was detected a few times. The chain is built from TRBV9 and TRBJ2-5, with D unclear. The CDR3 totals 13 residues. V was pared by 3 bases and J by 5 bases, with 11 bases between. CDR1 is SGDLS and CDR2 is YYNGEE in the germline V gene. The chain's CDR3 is CASSESRWETQYF. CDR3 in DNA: TGTGCCAGCAGCGAATCCAGGTGGGAGACCCAGTACTTC.

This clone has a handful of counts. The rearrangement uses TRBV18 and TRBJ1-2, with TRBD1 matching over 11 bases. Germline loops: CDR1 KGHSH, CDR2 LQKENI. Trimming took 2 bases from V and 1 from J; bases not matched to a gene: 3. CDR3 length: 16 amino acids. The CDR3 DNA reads TGTGCCAGCTCACCAGCCGGGACAGGGGGTAACTATGGCTACACCTTC. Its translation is CASSPAGTGGNYGYTF.

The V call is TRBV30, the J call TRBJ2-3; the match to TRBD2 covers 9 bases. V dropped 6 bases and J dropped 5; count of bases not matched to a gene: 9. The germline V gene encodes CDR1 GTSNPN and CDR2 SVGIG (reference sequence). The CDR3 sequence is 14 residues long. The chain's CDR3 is CACDSGRGEDTQYF. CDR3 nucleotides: TGTGCCTGCGATAGCGGGAGAGGGGAAGATACGCAGTATTTT.

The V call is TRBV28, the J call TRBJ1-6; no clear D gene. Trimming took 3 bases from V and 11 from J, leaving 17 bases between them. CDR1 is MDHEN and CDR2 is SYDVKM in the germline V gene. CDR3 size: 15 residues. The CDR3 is CASSLTAPPRAPLHF. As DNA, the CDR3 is TGTGCCAGCAGTTTGACGGCGCCCCCTCGGGCACCCCTCCACTTT.

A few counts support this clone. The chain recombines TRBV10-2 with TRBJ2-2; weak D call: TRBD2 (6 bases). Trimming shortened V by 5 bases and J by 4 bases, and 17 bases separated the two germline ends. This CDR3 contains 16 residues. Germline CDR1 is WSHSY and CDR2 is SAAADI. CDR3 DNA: TGCGCCAGCAGTTTTACTAGCCCCCTTGGCACCGGGGAGCTGTTTTTT. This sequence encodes CASSFTSPLGTGELFF.

The DNA for the CDR3 is TGTGCCACCAGTGACGGCGGACAGGGGAGCACAGATACGCAGTATTTT. It codes for CATSDGGQGSTDTQYF. The J gene is TRBJ2-3, the V gene TRBV24-1, with 9 nucleotides matching TRBD1. The length of the CDR3 is 16 residues. With 4 bases clipped from V and 0 bases from J, the junction kept 4 bases outside the gene matches. Germline V lookup: CDR1 KGHDR, CDR2 SFDVKD.

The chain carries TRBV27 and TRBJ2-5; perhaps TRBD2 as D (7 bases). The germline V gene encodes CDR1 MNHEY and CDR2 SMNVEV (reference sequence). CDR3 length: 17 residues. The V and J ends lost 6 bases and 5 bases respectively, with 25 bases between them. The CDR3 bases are TGTGCCAGCAGATCAATTAAGGGGGGGAGTAGGCGGGAGACCCAGTACTTC. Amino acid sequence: CASRSIKGGSRRETQYF.

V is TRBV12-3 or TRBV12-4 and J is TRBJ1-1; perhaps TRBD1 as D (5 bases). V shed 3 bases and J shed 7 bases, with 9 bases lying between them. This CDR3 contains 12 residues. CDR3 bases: TGTGCCAGCAGTTTGGTAAGGGGTGAAGCTTTCTTT. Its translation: CASSLVRGEAFF.

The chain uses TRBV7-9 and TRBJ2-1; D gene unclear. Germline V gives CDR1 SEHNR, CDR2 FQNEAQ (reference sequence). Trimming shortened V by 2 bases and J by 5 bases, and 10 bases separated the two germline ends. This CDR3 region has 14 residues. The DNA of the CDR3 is TGTGCCAGCAGCTTACGAGGATTGGACAATGAGCAGTTCTTC. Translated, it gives CASSLRGLDNEQFF.

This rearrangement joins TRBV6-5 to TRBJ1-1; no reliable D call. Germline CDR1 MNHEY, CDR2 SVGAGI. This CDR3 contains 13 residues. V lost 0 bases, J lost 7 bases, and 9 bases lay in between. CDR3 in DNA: TGTGCCAGCAGTTACTCGCCAGGATTTGAAGCTTTCTTT. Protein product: CASSYSPGFEAFF.

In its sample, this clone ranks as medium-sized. Here the CDR3 DNA reads TGTGCCAGCAGCGTCCGGACTAGCGGCTCCTACGAGCAGTACGTC. This codes for CASSVRTSGSYEQYV. This chain joins TRBV6-5 and TRBJ2-7; TRBD2 aligns across 10 bases. The CDR3 has 15 residues. The germline CDR1 and CDR2 sequences are MNHEY and SVGAGI. Trimming took 6 bases from V and 0 from J; bases not matched to a gene: 5.

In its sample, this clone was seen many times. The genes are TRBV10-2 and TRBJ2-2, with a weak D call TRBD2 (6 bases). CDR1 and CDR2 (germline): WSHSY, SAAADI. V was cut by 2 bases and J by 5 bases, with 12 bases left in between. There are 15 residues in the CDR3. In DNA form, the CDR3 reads TGCGCCAGCAGTGAGACAAAAGGACTAACCGGGGAGCTGTTTTTT. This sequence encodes CASSETKGLTGELFF.

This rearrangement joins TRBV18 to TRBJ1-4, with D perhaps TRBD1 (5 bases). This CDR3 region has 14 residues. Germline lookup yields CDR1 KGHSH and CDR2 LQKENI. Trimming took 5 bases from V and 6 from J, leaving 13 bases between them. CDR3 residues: CASSAQGVDEKLFF. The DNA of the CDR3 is TGTGCCAGCTCAGCCCAGGGTGTAGATGAAAAACTGTTTTTT.

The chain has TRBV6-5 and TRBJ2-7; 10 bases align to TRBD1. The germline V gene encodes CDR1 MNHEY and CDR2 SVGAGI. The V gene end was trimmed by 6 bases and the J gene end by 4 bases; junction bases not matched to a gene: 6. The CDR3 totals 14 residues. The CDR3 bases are TGTGCCAGCAGCCGCCGGGACAGGGGTTACGAGCAGTACTTC. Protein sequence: CASSRRDRGYEQYF.

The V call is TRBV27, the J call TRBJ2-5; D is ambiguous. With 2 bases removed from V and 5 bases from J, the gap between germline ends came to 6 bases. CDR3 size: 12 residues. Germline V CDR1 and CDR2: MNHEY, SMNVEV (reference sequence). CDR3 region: CASSLLGETQYF. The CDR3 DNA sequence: TGTGCCAGCAGTTTACTCGGGGAGACCCAGTACTTC.

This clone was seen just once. The CDR3 reads CASSQGGTQPQHF. The DNA of the CDR3 is TGTGCCAGCAGTCAGGGGGGAACTCAGCCCCAGCATTTT. The chain employs TRBV6-5 and TRBJ1-5; 7 bases map to TRBD1. This CDR3 region has 13 residues. Germline-derived CDR1 and CDR2 are MNHEY and SVGAGI. J gave up 6 bases and V 5 bases, and 4 bases lay outside the gene matches.

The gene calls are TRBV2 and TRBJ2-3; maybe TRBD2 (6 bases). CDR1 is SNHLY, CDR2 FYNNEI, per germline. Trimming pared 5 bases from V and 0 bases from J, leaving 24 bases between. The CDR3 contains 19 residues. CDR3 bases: TGTGCCAGCAGTCCACACACTGGGGGACTTTTCACTAGCACAGATACGCAGTATTTT. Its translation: CASSPHTGGLFTSTDTQYF.

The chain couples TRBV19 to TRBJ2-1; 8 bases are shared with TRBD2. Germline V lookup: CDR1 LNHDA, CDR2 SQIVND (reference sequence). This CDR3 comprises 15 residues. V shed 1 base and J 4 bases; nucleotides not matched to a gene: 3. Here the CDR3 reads CASSIAGGPYNEQFF. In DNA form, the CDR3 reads TGTGCCAGTAGTATAGCGGGGGGGCCTTACAATGAGCAGTTCTTC.

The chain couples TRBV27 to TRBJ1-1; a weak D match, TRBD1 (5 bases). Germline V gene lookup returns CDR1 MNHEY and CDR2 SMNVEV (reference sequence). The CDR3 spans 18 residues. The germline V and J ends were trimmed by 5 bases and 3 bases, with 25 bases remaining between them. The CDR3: CASSQIGWGGGLDTEAFF. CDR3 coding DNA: TGTGCCAGCAGTCAAATAGGGTGGGGCGGGGGTTTGGACACTGAAGCTTTCTTT.

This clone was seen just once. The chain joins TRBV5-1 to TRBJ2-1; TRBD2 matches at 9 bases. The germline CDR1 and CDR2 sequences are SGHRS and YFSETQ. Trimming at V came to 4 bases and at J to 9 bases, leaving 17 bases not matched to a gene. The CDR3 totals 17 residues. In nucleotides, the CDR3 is TGCGCCAGCAGCAGGTGGAGTGGCGGGGGGGCGGTCGGTGAGCAGTTCTTC. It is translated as CASSRWSGGGAVGEQFF.

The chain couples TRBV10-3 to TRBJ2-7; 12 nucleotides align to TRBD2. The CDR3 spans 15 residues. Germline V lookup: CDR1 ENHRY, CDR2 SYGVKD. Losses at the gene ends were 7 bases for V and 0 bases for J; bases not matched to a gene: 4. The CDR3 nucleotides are TGTGCCATCACTAGACTAGCGGGGGCCTCCTACGAGCAGTACTTC. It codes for CAITRLAGASYEQYF.

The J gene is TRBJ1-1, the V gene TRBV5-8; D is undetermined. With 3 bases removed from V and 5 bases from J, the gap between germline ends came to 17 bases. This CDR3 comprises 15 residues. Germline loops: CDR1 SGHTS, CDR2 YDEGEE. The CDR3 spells CASSSLASIWTEAFF. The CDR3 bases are TGTGCCAGCAGCTCCCTCGCCAGTATTTGGACTGAAGCTTTCTTT. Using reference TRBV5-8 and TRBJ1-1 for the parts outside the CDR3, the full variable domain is EAGVTQSPTHLIKTRGQQATLRCSPISGHTSVYWYQQALGLGLQFLLWYDEGEERNRGNFPPRFSGRQFPNYSSELNVNALELEDSALYLCASSSLASIWTEAFFGQGTRLTVV.

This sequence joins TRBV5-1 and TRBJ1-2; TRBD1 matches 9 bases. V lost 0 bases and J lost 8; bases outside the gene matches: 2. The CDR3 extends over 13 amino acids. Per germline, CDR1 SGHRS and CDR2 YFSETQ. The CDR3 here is CASSLGTGVGYTF. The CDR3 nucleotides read TGCGCCAGCAGCTTGGGGACAGGGGTCGGCTACACCTTC.